A selection of T cell receptor beta chains follows, all from one sample in a study of identical twins. TCRdb passed the 5' RACE reads through MiXCR, listing each CDR3 protein once. The data hold under 900,000 distinct CDR3 sequences, with around a sixth observed a single time. These data also formed part of another study, on T cells expressing NK-cell markers.

Sequenced: PBMCs. These receptor sequences come from a woman aged 18-35 years in good health. Both conserved end residues are part of each CDR3. A D gene is named only where the DNA matches it firmly. A clone size is listed for some rows: how often the clone was seen (once, few, many), or a class if it is expanded.

cdr3_aa | cdr3_nt | v_call | d_call | clone_size | cdr3_length | j_call
CASSFAPGSGNTIYF | TGTGCCAGCAGTTTTGCCCCGGGCTCTGGAAACACCATATATTTT | TRBV12-3/TRBV12-4 | - | few | 15 | TRBJ1-3
CASSPRLAGAEQYF | TGTGCCAGCAGCCCAAGACTAGCGGGGGCCGAGCAGTACTTC | TRBV11-2 | TRBD2 | - | 14 | TRBJ2-7
CASSHSGGTDFYGYTF | TGCGCCAGCAGTCATTCGGGTGGGACAGATTTTTATGGCTACACCTTC | TRBV5-1 | TRBD1 | - | 16 | TRBJ1-2
CASRHGQAGETQYF | TGCGCCAGCAGGCATGGACAGGCGGGGGAGACCCAGTACTTC | TRBV5-1 | - | - | 14 | TRBJ2-5
CASSYSSRHLKETQYF | TGTGCCAGCAGTTACTCGAGTAGACACCTAAAAGAGACCCAGTACTTC | TRBV6-5 | - | - | 16 | TRBJ2-5
CASRTGTVLSYEQYF | TGTGCCAGCAGGACCGGGACCGTACTCTCCTACGAGCAGTACTTC | TRBV5-5 | - | few | 15 | TRBJ2-7
CASNYYISGAYVLTF | TGTGCCAGCAACTATTACATCTCTGGGGCCTACGTCCTGACTTTC | TRBV7-2 | - | - | 15 | TRBJ2-6
CSVGLPNRSDSPLHF | TGCAGCGTCGGATTGCCGAATAGGAGTGATTCACCCCTCCACTTT | TRBV29-1 | - | many | 15 | TRBJ1-6
CASSVLARGGTDTQYF | TGTGCCAGCAGCGTACTGGCTAGGGGGGGCACAGATACGCAGTATTTT | TRBV9 | - | few | 16 | TRBJ2-3
CASSLRARVNGYTF | TGTGCCAGCAGCTTGCGGGCCAGGGTAAATGGCTACACCTTC | TRBV5-5 | - | - | 14 | TRBJ1-2
CSVEGHTGHETQYF | TGCAGCGTTGAAGGTCACACAGGGCATGAGACCCAGTACTTC | TRBV29-1 | - | few | 14 | TRBJ2-5
CASSSNPNTEAFF | TGTGCCAGCAGTTCGAACCCGAACACTGAAGCTTTCTTT | TRBV6-5 | - | few | 13 | TRBJ1-1
CASSVEGDRSYEQYF | TGTGCCAGCAGCGTAGAGGGAGACAGGTCCTACGAGCAGTACTTC | TRBV9 | - | - | 15 | TRBJ2-7
CASSPQPGYISYEQYF | TGTGCCAGCAGTCCCCAGCCGGGCTATATATCCTACGAGCAGTACTTC | TRBV12-3/TRBV12-4 | - | few | 16 | TRBJ2-7
CASTTHNEQFF | TGTGCCAGCACCACTCACAATGAGCAGTTCTTC | TRBV12-3/TRBV12-4 | - | few | 11 | TRBJ2-1
CASSLGQRNQPQHF | TGTGCCAGCAGTTTGGGACAGAGGAATCAGCCCCAGCATTTT | TRBV12-3/TRBV12-4 | TRBD1 | few | 14 | TRBJ1-5